These T cell receptor beta chains were read from a single sample in a study of shared clonotypes between healthy human individuals. Some clones are missing from TCRdb's copy, which holds only in-frame ones; the method was immunoSEQ multiplex PCR. Counted here are about 100,000 clones, roughly 66% occurring once; the ten biggest clones make up over 20%. What was sequenced was memory CD8+ T cells sorted from blood. These TCRs come from a woman aged 25 to 39 in good health. CDR3s include the opening cysteine and the closing phenylalanine or tryptophan. The D gene is left open where the match is weak. Clone size is given for some rows only: seen once, a few or many times, or a class if the clone is expanded.

.,.,TRBV19,CASSLGRGTEAFF
.,.,TRBV7-8,CASSLRTEGPNEKLFF
TRBD1,.,TRBV5-1,CASSSQGINEQFF
.,.,TRBV6-5,CASTPTGEPEPLHF
TRBD1,.,TRBV7-8,CASSRQGDTEAFF
TRBD2,large,TRBV6-1,CASSEEAGGSYEQYF
.,many,TRBV6-1,CASRATGETDTQYF
.,few,TRBV30,CAWSRRVVYGNTIYF
.,.,TRBV5-1,CASSLGRTAIPETQYF
.,.,TRBV5-1,CASSFKGRTNYGYTF
TRBD2,.,TRBV19,CASSTGLAANEQFF
TRBD1,.,TRBV2,CASRDRESYEQYF
.,.,TRBV10-3,CAISESSFNTEAFF
.,few,TRBV5-1,CASSFSPGQNTEAFF
.,.,TRBV25-1,CASSGGSRNEKLFF
TRBD1,.,TRBV15,CATSGTGDTATNEKLFF
TRBD1,few,TRBV25-1,CASSGDRGDTEAFF
.,.,TRBV4-1,CASSQDLGSFKQFF
.,.,TRBV6-6,CASSYPLEPQHF
.,.,TRBV5-6,CASSLAGGEQYF
.,few,TRBV7-3,CASSSIDGREQFF
TRBD1,.,TRBV18,CASSPGQGAYNEQFF
TRBD2,.,TRBV7-8,CASSPWSIAGGLRTDTQYF
.,.,TRBV6-1,CASSLQVSGANVLTF
TRBD1,.,TRBV14,CASSHGQVYNEQFF
.,.,TRBV9,CASSASLQETQYF
.,.,TRBV27,CASSAMETREQYF
.,few,TRBV25-1,CASSVSGTQGSETQYF
.,.,TRBV19,CASSTWGLHVGNTIYF
TRBD1,.,TRBV11-3,CASSNHRGTGNTIYF
TRBD1,once,TRBV29-1,CSVENGTGDVNEQFF
TRBD1,few,TRBV7-2,CASSRDRRSTGELFF
.,.,TRBV7-9,CASSLQDRDIEGYTF
.,few,TRBV21-1,CASCTGGTPSADTQYF
TRBD2,.,TRBV6-4,CASSRGEDHNEQFF
TRBD2,few,TRBV2,CASNREGRGNIQYF
TRBD2,.,TRBV4-1,CASSPRGGGESDNEQFF
.,.,TRBV29-1,CSGANGDHQPQHF
.,.,TRBV7-9,CASSPRSYTEAFF
.,once,TRBV28,CASSSLGSYEQYF
TRBD1,.,TRBV19,CASSSHPGQPSYEQYF
.,.,TRBV27,CASSLLPSSYNEQFF
.,.,TRBV5-4,CASSLTDFPQYF
TRBD2,.,TRBV11-2,CASSGRTSHKQFF
.,once,TRBV5-1,CASSLMYRENEKLFF
TRBD2,.,TRBV28,CASTSGGIPSSYEQYF
TRBD2,.,TRBV9,CASSVGRDSGNNEQFF
.,.,TRBV28,CASSLYSPGGPLNTEAFF
.,many,TRBV19,CASSIHGVSGANVLTF
.,few,TRBV7-9,CASSLTAGTGNTIYF
TRBD1,.,TRBV11-2,CASSLAGGASTDTQYF
TRBD2,many,TRBV25-1,CASSPPAGGLDEQFF
TRBD2,.,TRBV7-8,CASSPWGGGGNEQFF
TRBD2,.,TRBV27,CASSEAGGSYEQYF
.,.,TRBV27,CASREGYNEQFF
TRBD1,.,TRBV6-6,CASSYSRTGLTEAFF
TRBD2,.,TRBV15,CATSPGGPTDTQYF
.,.,TRBV6-4,CASSESDGGEQFF
.,.,TRBV28,CASNPSGAGEQYF